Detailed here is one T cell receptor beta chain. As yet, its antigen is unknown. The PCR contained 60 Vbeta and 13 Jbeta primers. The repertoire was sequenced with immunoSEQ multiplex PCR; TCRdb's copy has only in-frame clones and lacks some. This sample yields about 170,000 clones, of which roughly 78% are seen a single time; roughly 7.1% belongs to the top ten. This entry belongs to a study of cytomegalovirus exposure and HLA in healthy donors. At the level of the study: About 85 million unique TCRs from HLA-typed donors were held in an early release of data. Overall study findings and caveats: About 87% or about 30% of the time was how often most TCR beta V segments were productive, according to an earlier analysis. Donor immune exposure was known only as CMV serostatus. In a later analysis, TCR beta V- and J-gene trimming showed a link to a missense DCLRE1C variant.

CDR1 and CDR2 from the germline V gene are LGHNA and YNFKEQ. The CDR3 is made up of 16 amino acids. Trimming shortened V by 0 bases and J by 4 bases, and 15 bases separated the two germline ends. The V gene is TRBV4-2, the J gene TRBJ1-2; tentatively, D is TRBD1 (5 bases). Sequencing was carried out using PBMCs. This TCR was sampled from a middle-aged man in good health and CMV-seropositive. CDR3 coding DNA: TGTGCCAGCAGCCAAGATGAGGGAGGGGTCGGCTATGGCTACACCTTC. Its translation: CASSQDEGGVGYGYTF.